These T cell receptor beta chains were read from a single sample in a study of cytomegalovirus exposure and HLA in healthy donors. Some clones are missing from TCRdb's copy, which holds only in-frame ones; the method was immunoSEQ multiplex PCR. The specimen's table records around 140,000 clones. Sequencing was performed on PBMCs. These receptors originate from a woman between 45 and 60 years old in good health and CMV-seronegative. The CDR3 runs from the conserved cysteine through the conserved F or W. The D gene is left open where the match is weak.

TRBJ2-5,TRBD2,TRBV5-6,TGTGCCAGCAGCTTTCGACTAGCGGGAGGAGAGACCCAGTACTTC,CASSFRLAGGETQYF
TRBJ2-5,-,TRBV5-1,TGCGCCAGCAGCTTGACACGAGCGGGCCAAGAGACCCAGTACTTC,CASSLTRAGQETQYF
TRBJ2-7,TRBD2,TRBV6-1,TGTGCCAGCAGTGAAGCGTGGGTAGCGGGCTCCTACGAGCAGTACTTC,CASSEAWVAGSYEQYF
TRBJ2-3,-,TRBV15,TGTGCCACCAGCAGATTCCCTCGGGATACGCAGTATTTT,CATSRFPRDTQYF
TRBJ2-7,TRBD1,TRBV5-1,TGCGCCAGCAGCTCCTATTCACAGGGGCACGAGCAGTACTTC,CASSSYSQGHEQYF
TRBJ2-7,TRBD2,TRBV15,TGTGCCACCAGTATAGCGGGAGGGCCCTACGAGCAGTACTTC,CATSIAGGPYEQYF
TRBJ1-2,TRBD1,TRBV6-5,TGTGCCAGCGTGAGGGACAGGGGGTATAACTATGGCTACACCTTC,CASVRDRGYNYGYTF
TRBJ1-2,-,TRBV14,TGTGCCAGCAGCCACTTGGGCGTACCAGCTAACTATGGCTACACCTTC,CASSHLGVPANYGYTF
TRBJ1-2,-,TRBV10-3,TGTGCCACCAAAGGGAGCGACTATGGCTACACCTTC,CATKGSDYGYTF
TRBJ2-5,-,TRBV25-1,TGTGCCAGCAGTGAATTGGGGCCAACAGGACCAGAGACCCAGTACTTC,CASSELGPTGPETQYF
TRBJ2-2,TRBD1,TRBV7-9,TGTGCCAGCAGCTTAAGGAACAGGGGGCGGGACCCCGGGGAGCTGTTTTTT,CASSLRNRGRDPGELFF
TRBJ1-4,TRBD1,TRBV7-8,TGTGCCAGCAGCTCCCACAGGGGCCTCAATGAAAAACTGTTTTTT,CASSSHRGLNEKLFF
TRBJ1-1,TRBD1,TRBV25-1,TGTGCCAGCAACAGGGGGAACACTGAAGCTTTCTTT,CASNRGNTEAFF
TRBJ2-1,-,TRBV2,TGTGCCAGCAGCTACTCCTACAATGAGCAGTTCTTC,CASSYSYNEQFF
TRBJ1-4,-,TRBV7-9,TGTGCCAGCAGCAGACCTCCGGGACTAAGGGGTGAAAAACTGTTTTTT,CASSRPPGLRGEKLFF
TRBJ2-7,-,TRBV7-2,TGTGCCAGCAGCCCCCCGGGGTCCTACGAGCAGTACTTC,CASSPPGSYEQYF
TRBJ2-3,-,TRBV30,TGTGCCTGTGTACCCCCAGGGAAAAGCACAGATACGCAGTATTTT,CACVPPGKSTDTQYF
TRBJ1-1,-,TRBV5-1,TGCGCCAGCAAGCGAGATATGAACACTGAAGCTTTCTTT,CASKRDMNTEAFF
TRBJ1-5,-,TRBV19,TGTGCCAGTAGTATAGATGCTAGGAGGGCCAATCAGCCCCAGCATTTT,CASSIDARRANQPQHF
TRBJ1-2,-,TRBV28,TGTGCCAGCAGTTTTATACCCCCCACAGGGCAGGATGGCTACACCTTC,CASSFIPPTGQDGYTF
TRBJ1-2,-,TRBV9,TGTGCCAGCAGCGTGGGGGGTTATGACTATGGCTACACCTTC,CASSVGGYDYGYTF
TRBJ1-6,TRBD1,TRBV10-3,TGTGCCATCAGCCGAGTCCCCGCCGGGACAGGGGTAGGAAATTCACCCCTCCACTTT,CAISRVPAGTGVGNSPLHF
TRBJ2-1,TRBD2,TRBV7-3,TGTGCCAGCAGTTTAGCGGGAGGGACCTACAATGAGCAGTTCTTC,CASSLAGGTYNEQFF